This paragraph covers one TCR beta chain sequence. CDR3 length: 12 residues. Germline assignment: CDR1 GTSNPN and CDR2 SVGIG (reference sequence). V dropped 8 bases and J dropped 3; count of bases not matched to a gene: 6. The entry originates in a study of control samples from healthy donors and cancer patients. Profiled with immunoSEQ multiplex PCR; TCRdb holds only in-frame clones, not every one. The sample shows 95,000 to 150,000 clones, roughly 90% of them seen only once. Material: blood. The J gene is TRBJ1-2, the V gene TRBV30, with TRBD1 matching 7 bases. This sequence originates from a man aged 50 to 59 in good health. The CDR3 sequence is CAVDRVDYGYTF. The DNA of the CDR3 is TGTGCCGTAGACAGGGTGGACTATGGCTACACCTTC. The variable domain in full, with the rest retrieved from reference TRBV30 and TRBJ1-2, is SQTIHQWPATLVQPVGSPLSLECTVEGTSNPNLYWYRQAAGRGLQLLFYSVGIGQISSEVPQNLSASRPQDRQFILSSKKLLLSDSGFYLCAVDRVDYGYTFGSGTRLTVV.